What follows are 32 T cell receptor beta chains derived from one specimen sequenced in a study of blood T cell repertoires in COVID-19. Generated by immunoSEQ multiplex PCR, the TCRdb table keeps only in-frame clones and is missing some. There are about 200,000 clones in the sample; under 90% occur only once, and around 6.9% lies in the top ten. Specimen: peripheral blood. All receptors derive from a man in his fifties or sixties with acute or convalescent COVID-19.

J is TRBJ2-6 and V is TRBV24-1; D is uncertain. From germline, CDR1 is KGHDR and CDR2 SFDVKD. The CDR3 length is 16 residues. With 0 bases removed from V and 0 bases from J, the gap between germline ends came to 5 bases. The CDR3 bases are TGTGCCACCAGTGATTTGCAGGTCTCTGGGGCCAACGTCCTGACTTTC. Residues: CATSDLQVSGANVLTF.

This chain joins TRBV11-2 and TRBJ1-1, with D uncertain. Germline values: CDR1 SGHAT, CDR2 FQNNGV. There are 15 residues in the CDR3. V was cut by 7 bases and J by 0 bases, with 15 bases left in between. CDR3 region: CASTSATTMNTEAFF. In nucleotides, the CDR3 is TGTGCCAGCACCTCGGCCACTACCATGAACACTGAAGCTTTCTTT. The full variable domain, its missing parts supplied by reference TRBV11-2 and TRBJ1-1, is EAGVAQSPRYKIIEKRQSVAFWCNPISGHATLYWYQQILGQGPKLLIQFQNNGVVDDSQLPKDRFSAERLKGVDSTLKIQPAKLEDSAVYLCASTSATTMNTEAFFGQGTRLTVV.

The gene calls are TRBV6-2 or TRBV6-3 and TRBJ2-1, with D tentatively TRBD2 (6 bases). The CDR3 length is 15 residues. The germline gives CDR1 MNHEY, CDR2 SVGEGT. The germline V and J ends were trimmed by 4 bases and 9 bases, with 19 bases remaining between them. In nucleotides, the CDR3 is TGTGCCAGCAGTTCGATGGGGCTAGCGAGGGGTGAGCAGTTCTTC. Translating it yields CASSSMGLARGEQFF.

The CDR3 nucleotides are TGTGCCAGCAGCCTCGACAGGGGGTTTTACAATGAGCAGTTCTTC. Encoded protein: CASSLDRGFYNEQFF. The chain couples TRBV3-1 (or the pseudogene TRBV3-2) to TRBJ2-1, with TRBD1 matching 9 bases. J was trimmed by 4 bases and V by 4 bases; bases with no gene match: 5. The germline CDR1 and CDR2 sequences are LGHDT and YNNKEL (reference sequence). This CDR3 has 15 residues.

Concerning this clone itself: A junction boundary mismatches the germline segment, possibly from a read error. Additional DNA sequences in this sample encode the identical CDR3. This chain joins TRBV27 and TRBJ2-7, with 10 bases fitting TRBD1. Germline loops: CDR1 MNHEY, CDR2 SMNVEV (reference sequence). The CDR3 sequence is 14 residues long. CDR3 nucleotide sequence: TGTGCTAGCAGTCGCAGGGACAGGGGCTACGAGCAGTACTTC. It yields the protein CASSRRDRGYEQYF.

This clone was seen more than once but under ten times. The chain couples TRBV5-5 to TRBJ1-1; D might be TRBD1 (5 bases). V was shortened by 0 bases and J by 0 bases, with 12 bases between the two germline ends. This CDR3 has 16 residues. From germline, CDR1 is SGHKS and CDR2 YYEKEE (reference sequence). CDR3 nucleotides: TGTGCCAGCAGCTTGGCGGGGGTAGTCATGAACACTGAAGCTTTCTTT. Translated, it gives CASSLAGVVMNTEAFF.

The J gene is TRBJ1-1, the V gene TRBV6-6, with D possibly TRBD1 on 5 matching bases. V dropped 6 bases and J dropped 4 bases, with 15 bases sitting between them. This CDR3 region has 14 residues. Germline CDR1 and CDR2: MNHNY and SVGAGI (reference sequence). CDR3 nucleotides: TGTGCCAGCAGGCAGCAGGGAAGTCTCACTGAAGCTTTCTTT. Protein: CASRQQGSLTEAFF.

V gene TRBV6-6 combines with J gene TRBJ2-5, with 10 bases identical to TRBD2. Germline-derived CDR1 and CDR2 are MNHNY and SVGAGI (reference sequence). Trimming cost V 0 bases and J 2 bases; bases outside gene matches: 3. This CDR3 has 16 residues. The CDR3 nucleotides read TGTGCCAGCAGTTACTCAGCTAGCGGGGGTCAAGAGACCCAGTACTTC. It translates to CASSYSASGGQETQYF.

The J gene is TRBJ1-4, the V gene TRBV15; the D gene is possibly TRBD1 (5 bases). The CDR3 sequence is 15 residues long. Per germline, CDR1 LNHNV and CDR2 YYDKDF (reference sequence). Deletions cut 1 base from V and 8 bases from J, with 14 bases between. Written as DNA, the CDR3 is TGTGCCACCAGCAGAGTTGGGGCGGATAGGGAAAAACTGTTTTTT. Translating gives CATSRVGADREKLFF.

This clone was seen a few times. The chain joins TRBV27 to TRBJ1-6; no clear D. V was pared by 3 bases and J by 10 bases, with 13 bases between. The CDR3 covers 14 residues. Per germline, CDR1 MNHEY and CDR2 SMNVEV (reference sequence). CDR3 DNA: TGTGCCAGCAGTTTGCGGATTACGGCGTCACCCCTCCACTTT. It specifies CASSLRITASPLHF.

The rearrangement links TRBV3-1 (or the pseudogene TRBV3-2) to TRBJ1-2; D possibly corresponds to TRBD1 (6 bases). Germline V CDR1 and CDR2: LGHDT, YNNKEL (reference sequence). Trimming shortened V by 4 bases and J by 3 bases, and 12 bases separated the two germline ends. This CDR3 is built from 14 residues. The CDR3 spells CASSPQGGDYGYTF. The DNA of the CDR3 is TGTGCCAGCAGCCCACAAGGGGGGGACTATGGCTACACCTTC.

This clone was seen only a few times. This rearrangement joins TRBV27 to TRBJ2-3; 10 bases align to TRBD1. Per the germline V gene, CDR1 is MNHEY and CDR2 is SMNVEV (reference sequence). With 5 bases clipped from V and 2 bases from J, the junction kept 4 bases outside the gene matches. The CDR3 length is 15 residues. The CDR3, as DNA: TGTGCCAGCAGTGGACAGGGGGTGATCACAGATACGCAGTATTTT. It is translated as CASSGQGVITDTQYF.

On this clone itself: At the DNA level, this CDR3 is encoded by other sequences in the same sample as well. The rearrangement joins TRBV5-4 to TRBJ2-6; possibly TRBD2 for D (6 bases). The CDR3 consists of 15 residues. CDR1 and CDR2 (germline): SGHNT, YYREEE (reference sequence). V was trimmed by 0 bases and J by 2 bases, leaving 6 bases between them. CDR3 protein: CASSLGGAGANVLTF. The CDR3 DNA sequence: TGTGCCAGCAGCTTGGGGGGGGCTGGGGCCAACGTCCTGACTTTC.

This clone was seen only once. The V and J genes are TRBV18 and TRBJ2-3; TRBD2 aligns across 12 bases. The V gene end was trimmed by 5 bases and the J gene end by 7 bases; junction bases not matched to a gene: 7. Germline CDR1 reads KGHSH; CDR2 reads LQKENI. The CDR3 is 15 residues long. CDR3 sequence: CASSDLAGGPHTQYF. CDR3 bases: TGTGCCAGCTCAGACCTAGCGGGGGGGCCTCATACGCAGTATTTT.

This chain joins TRBV9 and TRBJ2-3; tentatively, D is TRBD1 (5 bases). In germline, CDR1 is SGDLS, CDR2 YYNGEE. CDR3 length: 16 amino acids. V was trimmed by 0 bases and J by 2 bases, leaving 13 bases between them. The CDR3 DNA follows: TGTGCCAGCAGCGTAGACCCTCAGGGCATCACAGATACGCAGTATTTT. This encodes CASSVDPQGITDTQYF. Combining the CDR3 with reference TRBV9 and TRBJ2-3 gives the whole variable domain DSGVTQTPKHLITATGQRVTLRCSPRSGDLSVYWYQQSLDQGLQFLIQYYNGEERAKGNILERFSAQQFPDLHSELNLSSLELGDSALYFCASSVDPQGITDTQYFGPGTRLTVL.

This clone was seen only a few times. This chain joins TRBV4-1 and TRBJ2-7; maybe TRBD1 (6 bases). Between the trimmed V and J ends, which lost 3 bases and 9 bases, there was a span of 18 bases. Germline CDR1 reads MGHRA; CDR2 reads YSYEKL. The CDR3 runs 14 residues. Written as DNA, the CDR3 is TGCGCCAGCAGCCAGGAAAACAGGGTAGGATGGCAGTACTTC. Its translation: CASSQENRVGWQYF.

This clone has just one count. The chain uses TRBV10-3 and TRBJ1-3; unclear D gene. Germline lookup yields CDR1 ENHRY and CDR2 SYGVKD. CDR3 size: 15 residues. V gave up 0 bases and J gave up 0 bases, with 6 bases separating them. The CDR3 DNA is TGTGCCATCAGTGAGTCCGCAGGCTCTGGAAACACCATATATTTT. It translates to CAISESAGSGNTIYF.

The chain uses TRBV30 and TRBJ2-1; 7 bases are shared with TRBD2. With V trimmed by 0 bases and J by 7 bases, 12 bases remained unmatched. CDR3 size: 16 residues. Germline CDR1 is GTSNPN and CDR2 is SVGIG (reference sequence). The CDR3 is CAWSVTGLVGANEQFF. CDR3 in DNA: TGTGCCTGGAGTGTAACCGGACTAGTTGGAGCAAATGAGCAGTTCTTC.

J is TRBJ2-1 and V is TRBV24-1; 8 positions match TRBD2. Germline V lookup: CDR1 KGHDR, CDR2 SFDVKD. This CDR3 is built from 13 residues. The trim removed 10 bases at V and 4 bases at J, leaving 5 bases unmatched. Here the CDR3 reads CATSGSGYNEQFF. The CDR3 bases are TGTGCCACGAGCGGGAGCGGGTACAATGAGCAGTTCTTC.

This sequence joins TRBV18 and TRBJ2-7; 10 bases match TRBD1. Trimming removed 3 bases from V and 0 bases from J; junction bases left unmatched: 5. CDR3 length equals 16 residues. Per germline, CDR1 KGHSH and CDR2 LQKENI. CDR3 sequence: CASSPRDRGYSYEQYF. As DNA, the CDR3 is TGTGCCAGCTCACCCCGGGACAGGGGATACTCCTACGAGCAGTACTTC.

The gene calls are TRBV5-1 and TRBJ1-2; 11 bases are a match to TRBD1. CDR1 is SGHRS and CDR2 is YFSETQ in the germline V gene. The CDR3 runs to 14 residues. V was pared by 6 bases and J by 8 bases, with 9 bases of the junction left unmatched. Here the CDR3 DNA reads TGCGCCAGCAATGCGGGACAGGGGGTTACGGGCTACACCTTC. Its translation is CASNAGQGVTGYTF.

For the CDR3, the DNA is TGTGCCAGCAGTGTTGACAGGGGAGTAACTAATGAAAAACTGTTTTTT. Translated, it gives CASSVDRGVTNEKLFF. The V call is TRBV6-1, the J call TRBJ1-4, with 8 bases lining up with TRBD1. Germline lookup yields CDR1 MNHNS and CDR2 SASEGT. The CDR3 extends over 16 amino acids. V lost 4 bases and J lost 1; bases outside the gene matches: 5.

This clone was recorded once. The chain has TRBV3-1 (or the pseudogene TRBV3-2) and TRBJ2-5; TRBD2 agrees at 14 bases. The CDR3 has 14 residues. Germline loops: CDR1 LGHDT, CDR2 YNNKEL (reference sequence). V dropped 7 bases and J dropped 4; count of bases not matched to a gene: 2. DNA for the CDR3: TGTGCCAGCACTGGACTAGCGGGGGGAGAGACCCAGTACTTC. The encoded protein is CASTGLAGGETQYF.

The V gene is TRBV2, the J gene TRBJ2-5, with D tentatively TRBD2 (6 bases). The V and J ends lost 4 bases and 2 bases respectively, with 8 bases between them. Looked up from germline, CDR1 is SNHLY and CDR2 is FYNNEI. The CDR3 is made up of 13 amino acids. The CDR3 coding sequence is TGTGCCAGCAGTGGGCGGGGACAAGAGACCCAGTACTTC. Amino acids: CASSGRGQETQYF.

This clone was counted only a few times. This chain links TRBV6-5 with TRBJ2-3; D not certain. Germline V gene data show CDR1 as MNHEY and CDR2 as SVGAGI. Trimming pared 4 bases from V and 4 bases from J, leaving 6 bases between. CDR3 size: 12 residues. The DNA of the CDR3 is TGTGCCAGCAGTTCGGTTTCAGATACGCAGTATTTT. This codes for CASSSVSDTQYF.

The V call is TRBV10-1, the J call TRBJ2-1; TRBD2 might be the D (5 bases). The CDR3 totals 15 residues. The V and J ends lost 6 bases and 9 bases respectively, with 21 bases between them. Per germline, CDR1 WNHNN and CDR2 SYGVQD (reference sequence). The CDR3 coding sequence is TGCGCCAGCAGCCCCGGGGAGCGGCAACACCTTGAGCAGTTCTTC. It encodes CASSPGERQHLEQFF.

The rearrangement links TRBV20-1 to TRBJ2-3; 9 positions match TRBD2. The CDR3 runs 17 residues. CDR1 and CDR2 from the germline V gene are DFQATT and SNEGSKA (reference sequence). After removal of 3 bases from V and 0 bases from J, the junction contained 10 bases not matched to a gene. The DNA of the CDR3 is TGCAGTGCTAGTTATTGGACTAGCGTGTCTAGCACAGATACGCAGTATTTT. Protein product: CSASYWTSVSSTDTQYF.

Comments on this clone: The sample carries other DNA sequences with the same CDR3. The chain has TRBV6-2 or TRBV6-3 and TRBJ2-6; the D gene is possibly TRBD1 (5 bases). Germline V gene sequence: CDR1 MNHEY, CDR2 SVGEGT. The CDR3 runs to 14 residues. V was shortened by 5 bases and J by 1 base, with 6 bases between the two germline ends. The DNA of the CDR3 is TGTGCCAGCAGTAGGGGTTCTGGGGCCAACGTCCTGACTTTC. It codes for CASSRGSGANVLTF.

The chain uses TRBV12-3 or TRBV12-4 and TRBJ1-5; D remains unclear. The CDR3 consists of 12 residues. V shed 9 bases and J shed 9 bases, with 15 bases lying between them. The CDR3, as DNA: TGTGCCAGTGGCGGCGCTTTAGTGCCCCAGCATTTT. As protein: CASGGALVPQHF.

This clone has just one count. This sequence joins TRBV2 and TRBJ2-7, with a possible D match to TRBD2 (5 bases). The CDR3 is 12 residues long. V was trimmed by 8 bases and J by 3 bases, leaving 11 bases between them. CDR1 is SNHLY and CDR2 is FYNNEI in the germline V gene. In DNA form, the CDR3 reads TGTGCCAGCGGAGGACCGAACTACGAGCAGTACTTC. Translating gives CASGGPNYEQYF.

V gene TRBV7-3 combines with J gene TRBJ1-2, with TRBD1 identical over 7 bases. CDR1 SGHTA and CDR2 FQGTGA come from the germline V gene. V trimming: 8 bases; J trimming: 2 bases; junction bases outside the gene matches: 5. The CDR3 has 13 residues. In DNA form, the CDR3 reads TGTGCCAGCGCCCTGGACAGGAACTATGGCTACACCTTC. Translation gives CASALDRNYGYTF.

This clone was found once. The chain combines TRBV21-1 with TRBJ2-1; the table's D call TRBD1 went unverified against the DNA. TRBV21-1 is labeled a pseudogene. The CDR3 runs 15 residues. The CDR3 here is CASSKERGQGNEQFF. The CDR3 coding sequence is TGTGCCAGCAGCAAAGAAAGGGGACAGGGGAATGAGCAGTTCTTC.